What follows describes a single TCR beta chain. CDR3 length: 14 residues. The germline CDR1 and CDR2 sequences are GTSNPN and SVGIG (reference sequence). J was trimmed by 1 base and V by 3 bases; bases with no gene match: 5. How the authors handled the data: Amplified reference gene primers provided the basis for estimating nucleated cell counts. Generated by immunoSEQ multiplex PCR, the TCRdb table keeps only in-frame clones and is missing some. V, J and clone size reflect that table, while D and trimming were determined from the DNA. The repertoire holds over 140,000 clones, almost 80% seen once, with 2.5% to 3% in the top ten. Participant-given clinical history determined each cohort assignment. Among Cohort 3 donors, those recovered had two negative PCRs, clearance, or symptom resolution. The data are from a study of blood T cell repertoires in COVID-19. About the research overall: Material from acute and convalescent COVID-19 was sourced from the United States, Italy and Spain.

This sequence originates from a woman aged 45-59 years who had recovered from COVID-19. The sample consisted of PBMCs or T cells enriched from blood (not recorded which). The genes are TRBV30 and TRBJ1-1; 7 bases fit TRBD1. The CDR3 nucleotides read TGTGCCTGGAGCGCCGGGACAGAGAACACTGAAGCTTTCTTT. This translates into CAWSAGTENTEAFF.